What follows are 17 T cell receptor beta chains derived from one specimen sequenced in a study of shared clonotypes between healthy human individuals. Clones were sequenced by immunoSEQ multiplex PCR, and TCRdb holds only the in-frame ones, with some missing. In the table there are about 79,000 clones, 62% of which are singletons. Source material: memory CD8+ T cells sorted from blood. Stated subset: CD45RO+ cells pooled with CCR7-negative TemRA cells. The receptor set was obtained from a man aged 25-45 years in good health.

V is TRBV10-2 and J is TRBJ2-7, with 7 bases identical to TRBD1. The CDR3 runs 14 residues. V trimming: 10 bases; J trimming: 3 bases; junction bases outside the gene matches: 12. Germline CDR1 reads WSHSY; CDR2 reads SAAADI. The CDR3: CATADVTGRYEQYF. For the CDR3, the DNA is TGCGCCACCGCGGACGTGACAGGGCGCTACGAGCAGTACTTC.

In the case of this clone: A much larger clone sits a single nucleotide away, making a read error possible. Additional DNA sequences in this sample encode the identical CDR3. The chain links TRBV6-5 to TRBJ2-7, with 12 nucleotides matching TRBD2. The germline V gene has CDR1 MNHEY and CDR2 SVGAGI. There are 15 residues in the CDR3. V shed 2 bases, J shed 2 bases, and the junction held 1 base outside the gene matches. CDR3 coding DNA: TGTGCCAGCAGTTACCGACTAGCGGGAGCCTACGAGCAGTACTTC. It is translated as CASSYRLAGAYEQYF.

This clone was detected ten times or more. Other DNA sequences in the same sample also yield this CDR3. The chain has TRBV6-6 and TRBJ2-7; D is perhaps TRBD1 (6 bases). V was clipped by 0 bases and J by 0 bases, with 12 bases between them. The CDR3 loop spans 16 amino acids. Germline V gives CDR1 MNHNY, CDR2 SVGAGI (reference sequence). This CDR3 reads CASSYSGGTSSYEQYF. In nucleotides, the CDR3 is TGTGCCAGCAGTTACTCTGGGGGCACCAGCTCCTACGAGCAGTACTTC.

V gene TRBV18 combines with J gene TRBJ2-7; 9 bases are shared with TRBD1. This CDR3 spans 14 amino acids. J gave up 3 bases and V 5 bases, and 5 bases lay outside the gene matches. Germline CDR1 and CDR2: KGHSH and LQKENI. The CDR3 protein is CASSFSGQGYEQYF. The CDR3, as DNA: TGTGCCAGCTCATTCTCGGGACAGGGCTACGAGCAGTACTTC.

The chain links TRBV7-8 to TRBJ2-2; the D is unclear. Between the trimmed V and J ends, which lost 5 bases and 1 base, there was a span of 20 bases. This CDR3 is built from 18 residues. The V gene's germline CDR1 is SGHVS and CDR2 FQNEAQ. In DNA, the CDR3 is TGTGCCAGCAGCGGGGTGGTCGAGACGGGTGGGAACACCGGGGAGCTGTTTTTT. Translation gives CASSGVVETGGNTGELFF.

This clone was seen once. V is TRBV2 and J is TRBJ2-7; TRBD1 might be the D (6 bases). Trimming pared 4 bases from V and 3 bases from J, leaving 10 bases between. This CDR3 region has 13 residues. The germline V gene encodes CDR1 SNHLY and CDR2 FYNNEI. The CDR3 DNA reads TGTGCCAGCAGTGGACAGGCGGGCTACGAGCAGTACTTC. Translated: CASSGQAGYEQYF. The whole variable domain, filled in from reference TRBV2 and TRBJ2-7, reads EPEVTQTPSHQVTQMGQEVILRCVPISNHLYFYWYRQILGQKVEFLVSFYNNEISEKSEIFDDQFSVERPDGSNFTLKIRSTKLEDSAMYFCASSGQAGYEQYFGPGTRLTVT.

Only a few counts were recorded for this clone. The rearrangement uses TRBV5-6 and TRBJ2-5, with 9 bases identical to TRBD2. CDR1 is SGHDT and CDR2 is YYEEEE in the germline V gene. V dropped 1 base and J dropped 5; count of bases not matched to a gene: 9. CDR3 length: 16 amino acids. The CDR3 sequence is CASSLWLAGSDETQYF. The CDR3 nucleotides read TGTGCCAGCAGCTTGTGGCTAGCGGGATCGGATGAGACCCAGTACTTC. The variable domain in full, with the rest retrieved from reference TRBV5-6 and TRBJ2-5, is DAGVTQSPTHLIKTRGQQVTLRCSPKSGHDTVSWYQQALGQGPQFIFQYYEEEERQRGNFPDRFSGHQFPNYSSELNVNALLLGDSALYLCASSLWLAGSDETQYFGPGTRLLVL.

This clone showed up just once. The chain combines TRBV28 with TRBJ2-1; unclear D gene. V was shortened by 2 bases and J by 0 bases, with 2 bases between the two germline ends. Per the germline V gene, CDR1 is MDHEN and CDR2 is SYDVKM. The CDR3 consists of 13 residues. The CDR3 DNA reads as TGTGCCAGCAGTTTAAGCTCCTACAATGAGCAGTTCTTC. Its translation: CASSLSSYNEQFF.

The chain employs TRBV28 and TRBJ2-1; D unresolved. The V end lost 3 bases, the J end lost 8 bases, and 5 bases lay between the germline ends. Germline lookup yields CDR1 MDHEN and CDR2 SYDVKM. This CDR3 has 11 amino acids. The CDR3 DNA sequence: TGTGCCAGCAGTTTCAATTATGAGCAGTTCTTC. Its protein is CASSFNYEQFF.

Only one count was recorded for this clone. The rearrangement uses TRBV11-2 and TRBJ2-3; 7 bases are shared with TRBD2. The CDR3 runs 15 residues. Looked up from germline, CDR1 is SGHAT and CDR2 is FQNNGV. V was clipped by 2 bases and J by 6 bases; unmatched bases: 8. The CDR3 sequence is CASSLRELGGDTQYF. CDR3 sequence (DNA): TGTGCCAGCAGCTTACGGGAGTTGGGGGGGGATACGCAGTATTTT.

The V and J genes are TRBV10-2 and TRBJ1-2; no clear D gene. This CDR3 has 12 residues. Deletions cut 9 bases from V and 1 base from J, with 9 bases between. CDR1 is WSHSY and CDR2 is SAAADI in the germline V gene. Here the CDR3 reads CASGRDNYGYTF. The CDR3 DNA is TGCGCCAGTGGAAGGGATAACTATGGCTACACCTTC.

Details on this clone: An end of the junction does not agree with germline; a read error may underlie this. This rearrangement joins TRBV7-7 to TRBJ2-1; 10 bases are shared with TRBD1. Germline-derived CDR1 and CDR2 are SSHAT and FNYEAQ (reference sequence). The CDR3 consists of 16 residues. The DNA of the CDR3 is TGTGCTAGCAGTTCGGGACAGGGGAAGGGGTACAATGAGCAGTTCTTC. This encodes CASSSGQGKGYNEQFF. The whole variable domain, filled in from reference TRBV7-7 and TRBJ2-1, reads GAGVSQSPRYKVTKRGQDVTLRCDPISSHATLYWYQQALGQGPEFLTYFNYEAQPDKSGLPSDRFSAERPEGSISTLTIQRTEQRDSAMYRCASSSGQGKGYNEQFFGPGTRLTVL.

In this sample, this clone turned up many times. The sample carries other DNA sequences with the same CDR3. The chain has TRBV29-1 and TRBJ2-7; 9 bases match TRBD2. CDR1 is SQVTM, CDR2 ANQGSEA, per germline. V trimming: 7 bases; J trimming: 5 bases; junction bases outside the gene matches: 12. The CDR3 totals 14 residues. As DNA, the CDR3 is TGCAGCGGGGGGGGTCTAGCGGGATCCAACGAGCAGTACTTC. This gives the protein CSGGGLAGSNEQYF.

This clone was detected a few times. This sequence joins TRBV7-8 and TRBJ2-7, with D unclear. Looked up from germline, CDR1 is SGHVS and CDR2 is FQNEAQ. This CDR3 region has 13 residues. Trimming took off 3 bases at V and 5 bases at J, with 11 bases between the two ends. The CDR3 spells CASSLRRSDEQYF. The CDR3 DNA reads TGTGCCAGCAGCTTGCGAAGGTCTGACGAGCAGTACTTC.

CDR3 sequence: CASSYSQADNEQFF. CDR3 coding DNA: TGTGCCAGCAGTTACTCGCAGGCTGACAATGAGCAGTTCTTC. The chain is built from TRBV6-5 and TRBJ2-1; D ambiguous. Trimming removed 0 bases at V and 5 bases at J, with 8 bases between. Germline CDR1 reads MNHEY; CDR2 reads SVGAGI. This CDR3 spans 14 amino acids.

The CDR3 bases are TGTGCCAGCAGTTACCTACGGGACGCCTACGAGCAGTACTTC. It codes for CASSYLRDAYEQYF. The chain employs TRBV6-6 and TRBJ2-7; D may match TRBD1 or TRBD2 (5 bases each). The V end lost 2 bases, the J end lost 2 bases, and 10 bases lay between the germline ends. Germline assignment: CDR1 MNHNY and CDR2 SVGAGI (reference sequence). The CDR3 runs to 14 residues.

This clone has a handful of counts. The CDR3 region is CASSLELAHSGEQYF. The CDR3 coding sequence is TGTGCCAGCAGCTTGGAGCTAGCGCACTCGGGCGAGCAGTACTTC. The chain links TRBV5-4 to TRBJ2-7, with TRBD2 as a possible D gene (6 bases). Trimming stripped 0 bases from V and 6 bases from J, with 16 bases between. From germline, CDR1 is SGHNT and CDR2 YYREEE (reference sequence). The CDR3 sequence is 15 residues long. Full variable domain (remainder filled in from reference TRBV5-4 and TRBJ2-7): ETGVTQSPTHLIKTRGQQVTLRCSSQSGHNTVSWYQQALGQGPQFIFQYYREEENGRGNFPPRFSGLQFPNYSSELNVNALELDDSALYLCASSLELAHSGEQYFGPGTRLTVT.